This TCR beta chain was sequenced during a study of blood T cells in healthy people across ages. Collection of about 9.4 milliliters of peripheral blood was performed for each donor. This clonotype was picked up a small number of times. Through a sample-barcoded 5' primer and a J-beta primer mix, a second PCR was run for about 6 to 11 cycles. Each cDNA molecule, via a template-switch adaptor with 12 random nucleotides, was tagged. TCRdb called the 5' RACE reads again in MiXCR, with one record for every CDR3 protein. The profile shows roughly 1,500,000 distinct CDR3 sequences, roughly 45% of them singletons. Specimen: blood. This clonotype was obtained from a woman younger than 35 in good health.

The CDR3 sequence: CAISATGEGYTF. In DNA, the CDR3 is TGTGCCATCAGTGCTACCGGGGAAGGCTACACCTTC. The rearrangement joins TRBV10-3 to TRBJ1-2, with D unresolved. The V gene lost 4 bases and the J gene lost 8 bases, with 11 bases spanning the gap. CDR3 length equals 12 residues. Germline V gene sequence: CDR1 ENHRY, CDR2 SYGVKD.